This TCR beta chain came from a study of blood T cells in healthy people across ages. Broader study findings: Older age went with lower TCR beta diversity per million T cells, in a roughly linear way. It was not known whether donors were CMV positive (a possible confounder of expanded clonotype changes). Leaving the PBMCs unsorted stopped any conclusive comparison of naive versus antigen-experienced cells.

Drawn from each donor were approximately 10 milliliters of peripheral blood. This clonotype came up a few times. Its antigen remains unidentified. At one of its ends the junction is not consistent with the germline gene, which may arise from a read error. A J-beta primer mix and a sample-barcoded 5' primer were used in a second PCR of about 7 to 11 cycles. TCRdb independently ran MiXCR on the 5' RACE reads; one entry per CDR3 protein. Of hundreds of thousands of distinct CDR3 sequences in the sample, 62% were seen once. The TCR was taken from a man aged 25-45 years in good health. The sample comprised blood.

CDR3 DNA: TGTGCCAGCAGCCCTCTCGGCTCCTACAATGAACAGTTCTTC. It yields the protein CASSPLGSYNEQFF. The chain joins TRBV3-1 to TRBJ2-1; D not certain. Germline CDR1 LGHDT, CDR2 YNNKEL (reference sequence). CDR3 length: 14 amino acids.